This is a list of T cell receptor beta chains from one sample in a study of regulatory T cells in long-lasting Graves disease. TCRdb recomputed calls from the multiplex PCR reads with MiXCR, one row per CDR3 protein. The data contain over 650,000 distinct CDR3 sequences, 30% of them singletons. Specimen: peripheral blood mononuclear cells (PBMCs), collected when the disease was refractory, from a patient treated with antithyroid drugs. Receptor source: a female donor with Graves disease. CDR3s include the opening cysteine and the closing phenylalanine or tryptophan. The D gene is left open where the match is weak. Size values are once, few and many counts, or a class for expanded clones, and some rows have none.

j_call: TRBJ1-1; clone_size: .; d_call: .; v_call: TRBV4-2; cdr3_length: 13; cdr3_aa: CASSQEEGTEAFF; cdr3_nt: TGTGCCAGCAGCCAAGAAGAGGGCACTGAAGCTTTCTTT
j_call: TRBJ2-7; clone_size: .; d_call: TRBD1; v_call: TRBV5-6; cdr3_length: 17; cdr3_aa: CASSPDPRTGGSYEQYF; cdr3_nt: TGTGCCAGCAGCCCCGACCCGAGGACAGGGGGCTCCTACGAGCAGTACTTC
j_call: TRBJ2-1; clone_size: .; d_call: TRBD2; v_call: TRBV3-1; cdr3_length: 17; cdr3_aa: CASSQNGRTSGKNEQFF; cdr3_nt: TGTGCCAGCAGCCAGAATGGGAGGACTAGCGGGAAGAATGAGCAGTTCTTC
j_call: TRBJ1-1; clone_size: .; d_call: .; v_call: TRBV19; cdr3_length: 14; cdr3_aa: CASSFGAGLSEAFF; cdr3_nt: TGTGCCAGTAGTTTTGGCGCAGGACTTTCTGAAGCTTTCTTT
j_call: TRBJ2-2; clone_size: many; d_call: .; v_call: TRBV2; cdr3_length: 14; cdr3_aa: CASSEAAPTGELFF; cdr3_nt: TGTGCCAGCAGTGAAGCGGCCCCCACCGGGGAGCTGTTTTTT
j_call: TRBJ1-4; clone_size: many; d_call: .; v_call: TRBV6-1; cdr3_length: 12; cdr3_aa: CASRGTNEKLFF; cdr3_nt: TGTGCCAGCAGAGGGACTAATGAAAAACTGTTTTTT
j_call: TRBJ1-3; clone_size: few; d_call: .; v_call: TRBV27; cdr3_length: 16; cdr3_aa: CASSSIPPSSGNTIYF; cdr3_nt: TGTGCCAGCAGTTCTATTCCCCCTAGCTCTGGAAACACCATATATTTT
j_call: TRBJ2-2; clone_size: .; d_call: TRBD1; v_call: TRBV2; cdr3_length: 15; cdr3_aa: CASSWDRGTTGELFF; cdr3_nt: TGTGCCAGCAGTTGGGACAGGGGAACTACCGGGGAGCTGTTTTTT
j_call: TRBJ1-4; clone_size: many; d_call: .; v_call: TRBV2; cdr3_length: 15; cdr3_aa: CASSDRGMLGEKLFF; cdr3_nt: TGTGCCAGCAGTGATCGAGGAATGCTTGGGGAAAAACTGTTTTTT
j_call: TRBJ2-5; clone_size: .; d_call: .; v_call: TRBV6-1; cdr3_length: 13; cdr3_aa: CASTLRRGGTQYF; cdr3_nt: TGTGCCAGCACCCTTAGGAGAGGGGGGACCCAGTACTTC
j_call: TRBJ2-3; clone_size: many; d_call: TRBD2; v_call: TRBV2; cdr3_length: 16; cdr3_aa: CASRLAGAPSSDTQYF; cdr3_nt: TGTGCCAGCAGGCTAGCGGGAGCCCCTAGTTCGGATACGCAGTATTTT
j_call: TRBJ1-5; clone_size: many; d_call: .; v_call: TRBV2; cdr3_length: 13; cdr3_aa: CASSATLGQPQHF; cdr3_nt: TGTGCCAGCAGTGCGACCCTGGGTCAGCCCCAGCATTTT
j_call: TRBJ2-5; clone_size: once; d_call: .; v_call: TRBV4-1; cdr3_length: 14; cdr3_aa: CASSQDPYSETQYF; cdr3_nt: TGCGCCAGCAGCCAAGACCCCTACTCCGAGACCCAGTACTTC
j_call: TRBJ1-2; clone_size: .; d_call: TRBD1; v_call: TRBV11-1; cdr3_length: 17; cdr3_aa: CASSFQPGQGWNYGYTF; cdr3_nt: TGTGCCAGCAGCTTCCAACCGGGACAGGGTTGGAACTATGGCTACACCTTC
j_call: TRBJ2-2; clone_size: few; d_call: .; v_call: TRBV5-1; cdr3_length: 15; cdr3_aa: CASSLKSANTGELFF; cdr3_nt: TGCGCCAGCAGCTTGAAGTCAGCAAACACCGGGGAGCTGTTTTTT
j_call: TRBJ1-2; clone_size: .; d_call: .; v_call: TRBV7-9; cdr3_length: 15; cdr3_aa: CASSPPLGLGYGYTF; cdr3_nt: TGTGCCAGCAGCCCCCCACTAGGCCTCGGGTATGGCTACACCTTC
j_call: TRBJ2-1; clone_size: .; d_call: TRBD2; v_call: TRBV11-2; cdr3_length: 13; cdr3_aa: CASSPSGRGEQFF; cdr3_nt: TGTGCCAGCAGCCCAAGCGGGAGGGGTGAGCAGTTCTTC
j_call: TRBJ2-7; clone_size: few; d_call: .; v_call: TRBV12-3/TRBV12-4; cdr3_length: 11; cdr3_aa: CASGGYYEQYF; cdr3_nt: TGTGCCAGCGGAGGATACTACGAGCAGTACTTC
j_call: TRBJ1-6; clone_size: few; d_call: TRBD1; v_call: TRBV12-3/TRBV12-4; cdr3_length: 14; cdr3_aa: CASNPTGVNSPLHF; cdr3_nt: TGTGCCAGCAACCCCACAGGGGTAAATTCACCCCTCCACTTT
j_call: TRBJ1-2; clone_size: many; d_call: .; v_call: TRBV12-3/TRBV12-4; cdr3_length: 15; cdr3_aa: CASSLGAGSNYGYTF; cdr3_nt: TGTGCCAGCAGTTTAGGGGCAGGGTCTAACTATGGCTACACCTTC
j_call: TRBJ1-1; clone_size: .; d_call: .; v_call: TRBV11-2; cdr3_length: 13; cdr3_aa: CASSLRWYTEAFF; cdr3_nt: TGTGCCAGCAGCCTCAGGTGGTACACTGAAGCTTTCTTT
j_call: TRBJ2-5; clone_size: .; d_call: TRBD2; v_call: TRBV7-2; cdr3_length: 17; cdr3_aa: CASSLKWAASGRGTQYF; cdr3_nt: TGTGCCAGCAGCTTAAAGTGGGCGGCTAGCGGGAGAGGGACCCAGTACTTC
j_call: TRBJ1-4; clone_size: .; d_call: TRBD1; v_call: TRBV20-1; cdr3_length: 13; cdr3_aa: CSAMTGFDEKLFF; cdr3_nt: TGCAGTGCCATGACAGGGTTCGATGAAAAACTGTTTTTT
j_call: TRBJ2-6; clone_size: once; d_call: TRBD1; v_call: TRBV5-1; cdr3_length: 17; cdr3_aa: CASSSTTGGSGANVLTF; cdr3_nt: TGCGCCAGCAGCTCCACGACAGGGGGCTCTGGGGCCAACGTCCTGACTTTC
j_call: TRBJ2-5; clone_size: .; d_call: .; v_call: TRBV6-1; cdr3_length: 15; cdr3_aa: CASSAIEQGSGTQYF; cdr3_nt: TGTGCCAGCAGTGCCATTGAACAGGGTTCTGGGACCCAGTACTTC
j_call: TRBJ2-3; clone_size: .; d_call: TRBD1; v_call: TRBV25-1; cdr3_length: 15; cdr3_aa: CASSPRTGGADTQYF; cdr3_nt: TGTGCCAGCAGTCCCCGGACAGGGGGCGCAGATACGCAGTATTTT
j_call: TRBJ2-5; clone_size: few; d_call: .; v_call: TRBV20-1; cdr3_length: 11; cdr3_aa: CSAITQETQYF; cdr3_nt: TGCAGTGCTATCACTCAAGAGACCCAGTACTTC
j_call: TRBJ2-7; clone_size: once; d_call: .; v_call: TRBV2; cdr3_length: 14; cdr3_aa: CASSESGQVSEQYF; cdr3_nt: TGTGCCAGCAGTGAGTCGGGGCAGGTTAGCGAGCAGTACTTC
j_call: TRBJ2-1; clone_size: .; d_call: .; v_call: TRBV6-5; cdr3_length: 13; cdr3_aa: CASSYRAWGEQFF; cdr3_nt: TGTGCCAGCAGTTACCGGGCCTGGGGTGAGCAGTTCTTC
j_call: TRBJ1-1; clone_size: .; d_call: .; v_call: TRBV2; cdr3_length: 11; cdr3_aa: CASRLPRKAFF; cdr3_nt: TGTGCCAGCAGGCTCCCACGAAAAGCTTTCTTT
j_call: TRBJ1-1; clone_size: .; d_call: .; v_call: TRBV19; cdr3_length: 13; cdr3_aa: CASRYRTNTEAFF; cdr3_nt: TGTGCCAGTAGGTACAGGACCAACACTGAAGCTTTCTTT
j_call: TRBJ1-3; clone_size: few; d_call: .; v_call: TRBV6-5; cdr3_length: 15; cdr3_aa: CASSYEADFGNTIYF; cdr3_nt: TGTGCCAGCAGTTACGAGGCGGATTTCGGAAACACCATATATTTT
j_call: TRBJ1-1; clone_size: once; d_call: TRBD1; v_call: TRBV5-5; cdr3_length: 15; cdr3_aa: CASSLVPGTGGEAFF; cdr3_nt: TGTGCCAGCAGCTTGGTGCCTGGGACAGGAGGTGAAGCTTTCTTT
j_call: TRBJ1-2; clone_size: .; d_call: .; v_call: TRBV10-3; cdr3_length: 12; cdr3_aa: CAISDEVWGYTF; cdr3_nt: TGTGCCATCAGTGACGAGGTCTGGGGCTACACCTTC
j_call: TRBJ1-1; clone_size: few; d_call: TRBD1; v_call: TRBV29-1; cdr3_length: 15; cdr3_aa: CSAREGQRLNTEAFF; cdr3_nt: TGCAGCGCAAGGGAGGGACAGAGACTGAACACTGAAGCTTTCTTT
j_call: TRBJ2-7; clone_size: many; d_call: .; v_call: TRBV2; cdr3_length: 16; cdr3_aa: CASSDRDGKVGYEQYF; cdr3_nt: TGTGCCAGCAGTGATAGGGACGGCAAGGTGGGGTACGAGCAGTACTTC
j_call: TRBJ2-7; clone_size: few; d_call: .; v_call: TRBV5-6; cdr3_length: 15; cdr3_aa: CASSFPQGGSYEQYF; cdr3_nt: TGTGCCAGCAGCTTCCCGCAGGGGGGTTCCTACGAGCAGTACTTC
j_call: TRBJ2-7; clone_size: .; d_call: .; v_call: TRBV12-3/TRBV12-4; cdr3_length: 17; cdr3_aa: CASNPGIGSGAHYEQYF; cdr3_nt: TGTGCCAGCAATCCCGGCATCGGGTCAGGGGCGCATTACGAGCAGTACTTC
j_call: TRBJ2-7; clone_size: .; d_call: .; v_call: TRBV5-1; cdr3_length: 17; cdr3_aa: CASSLEGLGRGLYEQYF; cdr3_nt: TGCGCCAGCAGCTTGGAAGGGTTGGGCAGGGGCCTATACGAGCAGTACTTC
j_call: TRBJ2-7; clone_size: .; d_call: TRBD1; v_call: TRBV6-5; cdr3_length: 19; cdr3_aa: CASSYSRPNPGTGGYEQYF; cdr3_nt: TGTGCCAGCAGTTACTCGCGTCCCAATCCCGGGACAGGAGGCTACGAGCAGTACTTC
j_call: TRBJ2-5; clone_size: few; d_call: TRBD1; v_call: TRBV28; cdr3_length: 15; cdr3_aa: CASSQTTGGFETQYF; cdr3_nt: TGTGCCAGCAGTCAAACAACAGGGGGTTTCGAGACCCAGTACTTC